The clone carrying this T cell receptor beta chain was counted between two and nine times. The data belong to a study of blood T cell repertoires in COVID-19. Repertoires were generated with immunoSEQ multiplex PCR, while TCRdb's copy carries only in-frame clones and drops some. This sample has approximately 200,000 clones, with roughly 88% found just once. This clonotype was sampled from a man between 60 and 75 years old with acute or convalescent COVID-19. The specimen was peripheral blood.

As DNA, the CDR3 is TGTGCCAGCAGTGGAGCGGGAGGATGGGAGACCCAGTACTTC. Protein sequence: CASSGAGGWETQYF. This sequence joins TRBV6-1 and TRBJ2-5; TRBD2 matches 9 bases. J lost 5 bases, V lost 4 bases, and 5 bases had no gene match. Germline CDR1 and CDR2: MNHNS and SASEGT. This CDR3 comprises 14 residues.